The source of this T cell receptor beta chain is a study of blood T cell repertoires in COVID-19. Study background: Material from acute and convalescent COVID-19 was sourced from the United States, Italy and Spain.

CDR1 and CDR2 from the germline V gene are LGHDT and YNNKEL (reference sequence). CDR3 length equals 17 residues. Trimming removed 1 base at V and 5 bases at J, with 20 bases between. Study processing details: Quantification of nucleated cells was approximated via reference gene primer amplification. Repertoires were generated with immunoSEQ multiplex PCR, while TCRdb's copy carries only in-frame clones and drops some. The DNA was the basis for D and trimming; V, J and clone size are from that table. The sample includes around 200,000 clones, around 87% of them seen just once. The rearrangement uses TRBV3-1 (or the pseudogene TRBV3-2) and TRBJ2-5, with D perhaps TRBD2 (5 bases). The sequenced sample consisted of peripheral blood. The receptor was isolated from a woman between 18 and 29 years old who had recovered from COVID-19. The CDR3 DNA sequence: TGTGCCAGCAGCCAAGGGCATGTTTCGGGATTCCAGGAGACCCAGTACTTC. It encodes CASSQGHVSGFQETQYF.